These 8 T cell receptor beta chains came from one sample sequenced in a study of blood T cell repertoires in COVID-19. Assay: immunoSEQ multiplex PCR; the TCRdb copy retains only in-frame clones and omits some. In the table there are about 300,000 clones, approximately 83% of which are singletons. The source material was PBMCs or T cells enriched from blood (not recorded which). The receptors here all came from a man aged 30 to 39 who had recovered from COVID-19.

V and J are TRBV7-9 and TRBJ2-1, with TRBD2 identical over 9 bases. V shed 0 bases and J 7 bases; nucleotides not matched to a gene: 10. This CDR3 comprises 17 residues. Germline V gives CDR1 SEHNR, CDR2 FQNEAQ (reference sequence). The CDR3 reads CASSLAQGAGGMNEQFF. Here the CDR3 DNA reads TGTGCCAGCAGCTTAGCGCAAGGAGCGGGGGGCATGAATGAGCAGTTCTTC.

This chain connects TRBV19 to TRBJ1-2; 7 nucleotides match TRBD1. With 7 bases clipped from V and 7 bases from J, the junction kept 18 bases outside the gene matches. This CDR3 spans 16 amino acids. Germline V gene sequence: CDR1 LNHDA, CDR2 SQIVND (reference sequence). The DNA of the CDR3 is TGTGCCAGTACTCAAGGGGGCGACAGGGTTCGGAGTGGCTACACCTTC. Its protein is CASTQGGDRVRSGYTF.

The chain joins TRBV7-2 to TRBJ2-1; weak D call: TRBD2 (6 bases). V lost 4 bases to trimming and J lost 1 base, with 11 bases between them. The CDR3 extends over 15 amino acids. Germline-derived CDR1 and CDR2 are SGHTA and FQGNSA. The CDR3 DNA sequence: TGTGCCAGCAGCTGGGCCGGGGGATCCTACAATGAGCAGTTCTTC. Protein product: CASSWAGGSYNEQFF.

The rearrangement joins TRBV4-3 to TRBJ2-2, with a tentative D call TRBD1 (6 bases). The CDR3 is 15 amino acids. Per the germline V gene, CDR1 is LGHNA and CDR2 is YSLEER. V was cut by 4 bases and J by 1 base, with 10 bases left in between. CDR3 DNA sequence: TGCGCCAGCAGCCTTGGGACAAAGAACACCGGGGAGCTGTTTTTT. Protein sequence: CASSLGTKNTGELFF.

CDR3: CASRISGVSYNEQFF. CDR3 nucleotide sequence: TGTGCCAGCAGAATCTCGGGAGTTTCCTACAATGAGCAGTTCTTC. This sequence joins TRBV7-2 and TRBJ2-1, with a weak D call TRBD2 (6 bases). Germline loops: CDR1 SGHTA, CDR2 FQGNSA. The CDR3 consists of 15 residues. V lost 6 bases to trimming and J lost 1 base, with 13 bases between them. The full variable domain, in which reference TRBV7-2 and TRBJ2-1 provide the parts outside the CDR3, is GAGVSQSPSNKVTEKGKDVELRCDPISGHTALYWYRQSLGQGLEFLIYFQGNSAPDKSGLPSDRFSAERTGGSVSTLTIQRTQQEDSAVYLCASRISGVSYNEQFFGPGTRLTVL.

This clone appeared a few times. The V gene is TRBV24-1, the J gene TRBJ2-7; 7 bases fit TRBD1. Germline trimming cut 0 bases from V and 0 bases from J; bases unmatched to any gene: 4. In germline, CDR1 is KGHDR, CDR2 SFDVKD. The CDR3 runs 16 residues. Here the CDR3 DNA reads TGTGCCACCAGTGATTTGGACAGGGTGGGCTCCTACGAGCAGTACTTC. It yields the protein CATSDLDRVGSYEQYF.

The chain joins TRBV7-9 to TRBJ2-3; 7 positions agree with TRBD1. In germline, CDR1 is SEHNR, CDR2 FQNEAQ (reference sequence). The CDR3 has 19 amino acids. The trim removed 2 bases at V and 4 bases at J, leaving 18 bases unmatched. The chain's CDR3 is CASSLFASHPGQVPDTQYF. For the CDR3, the DNA is TGTGCCAGCAGCTTATTTGCATCCCATCCCGGACAGGTCCCAGATACGCAGTATTTT.

This clone was counted a single time. This chain uses TRBV4-3 with TRBJ1-2; D is perhaps TRBD1 (5 bases). Germline CDR1 is LGHNA and CDR2 is YSLEER. Trimming took 0 bases from V and 8 from J, leaving 19 bases between them. The CDR3 extends over 16 amino acids. CDR3 region: CASSQDLGDSPRGYTF. CDR3 sequence (DNA): TGCGCCAGCAGCCAAGATCTTGGGGACTCTCCCAGAGGCTACACCTTC.